A selection of T cell receptor beta chains follows, all from one sample in a study of follicular helper T cells after annual influenza vaccination. TCRdb's copy holds only in-frame clones and misses some; the assay was immunoSEQ multiplex PCR. The sample yields more than 5,000 clones, 75% to 85% seen once. Sequenced material: CXCR5+ CD38- circulating T follicular helper cells from blood, taken on the day of influenza vaccination. These receptors all come from an adult who received the influenza vaccine. Each CDR3 is given with its conserved first and last residue. The D gene is left open where the match is weak. Clone size is stated in some rows and not others, as once, few, many or a class when expanded.

NA NA TRBJ2-7 TRBV9 CASSVAGRDYEQYF TGTGCCAGCAGCGTAGCGGGGCGGGATTACGAGCAGTACTTC
NA TRBD2 TRBJ2-5 TRBV5-1 CASSPSTSGSQTQYF TGCGCCAGCAGCCCCTCGACTAGCGGGAGCCAGACCCAGTACTTC
NA TRBD2 TRBJ2-5 TRBV29-1 CSVELAGQETQYF TGCAGCGTTGAGCTAGCGGGGCAAGAGACCCAGTACTTC
NA NA TRBJ1-4 TRBV2 CASSVEGGGGKLFF TGTGCCAGCAGTGTAGAGGGTGGAGGCGGAAAACTGTTTTTT
NA NA TRBJ2-1 TRBV11-3 CASSPAGTLYNEQFF TGTGCCAGCAGCCCCGCGGGGACCCTTTACAATGAGCAGTTCTTC
NA NA TRBJ1-4 TRBV6-1 CATGREVESEKLFF TGTGCCACCGGTAGGGAGGTCGAAAGTGAAAAACTGTTTTTT
NA NA TRBJ2-3 TRBV28 CASSPLTRGTDTQYF TGTGCCAGCAGTCCCTTGACTAGGGGCACAGATACGCAGTATTTT
NA NA TRBJ1-5 TRBV28 CASSSPRQVGGQPQHF TGTGCCAGCAGTTCCCCCCGACAGGTCGGGGGTCAGCCCCAGCATTTT
NA TRBD2 TRBJ2-1 TRBV29-1 CSGLAGGYNEQFF TGCAGCGGTCTAGCGGGAGGTTACAATGAGCAGTTCTTC
NA NA TRBJ1-4 TRBV5-5 CASRLRATNEKLFF TGTGCCAGCAGGTTGCGAGCAACTAATGAAAAACTGTTTTTT
NA TRBD1 TRBJ1-1 TRBV7-8 CASSPLGGGAEAFF TGTGCCAGCAGCCCATTAGGAGGGGGCGCTGAAGCTTTCTTT
NA TRBD1 TRBJ1-5 TRBV4-3 CASSQAPFGTENQPQHF TGCGCCAGCAGCCAAGCGCCCTTTGGGACAGAGAATCAGCCCCAGCATTTT
NA NA TRBJ2-1 TRBV6-6 CASSWLSGQKGGEQFF TGTGCCAGCAGTTGGCTTTCGGGCCAGAAAGGGGGTGAGCAGTTCTTC
few NA TRBJ2-7 TRBV7-2 CASSLGQAPYEQYF TGTGCCAGCAGCTTAGGGCAGGCCCCCTACGAGCAGTACTTC
NA NA TRBJ2-2 TRBV19 CASGTLNTGELFF TGTGCCTCCGGGACGCTGAACACCGGGGAGCTGTTTTTT
NA TRBD2 TRBJ2-1 TRBV11-2 CASSLGLAGGKNEQFF TGTGCCAGCAGCTTAGGACTAGCGGGAGGTAAAAATGAGCAGTTCTTC
NA TRBD1 TRBJ1-2 TRBV5-4 CASSLPQGAGGYTF TGTGCCAGCAGCTTGCCCCAGGGGGCGGGAGGCTACACCTTC
NA NA TRBJ2-3 TRBV7-2 CASSPIISNTLDTQYF TGTGCCAGCAGCCCCATAATTTCGAACACCTTAGATACGCAGTATTTT
NA TRBD1 TRBJ1-2 TRBV5-8 CASSLTGDYGYTF TGTGCCAGCAGCTTAACAGGGGATTATGGCTACACCTTC
few TRBD2 TRBJ2-7 TRBV7-2 CASSPRRTSGDYEQYF TGTGCCAGCAGCCCAAGGAGGACTAGCGGAGACTACGAGCAGTACTTC
NA NA TRBJ2-2 TRBV7-2 CASSLNPSTSGELFF TGTGCCAGCAGCTTAAACCCCTCGACTTCCGGGGAGCTGTTTTTT
NA TRBD1 TRBJ1-5 TRBV19 CASTSPLLTGTGYVNQPQHF TGTGCCAGCACGTCGCCCCTTCTAACCGGGACAGGGTACGTCAATCAGCCCCAGCATTTT
NA TRBD1 TRBJ2-7 TRBV5-1 CASSETGTGAYEQYF TGCGCCAGCAGCGAAACCGGGACAGGGGCCTACGAGCAGTACTTC
NA NA TRBJ1-5 TRBV6-4 CASSDEANQPQHF TGTGCCAGCAGTGATGAGGCCAATCAGCCCCAGCATTTT
NA NA TRBJ1-2 TRBV5-4 CASSVGQRANYGYTF TGTGCCAGCAGCGTTGGACAGAGAGCTAACTATGGCTACACCTTC
once NA TRBJ1-1 TRBV7-9 CASSLAQGHTEAFF TGTGCCAGCAGCTTAGCCCAGGGTCACACTGAAGCTTTCTTT
NA NA TRBJ1-1 TRBV6-5 CASSKGETEAFF TGTGCCAGCAGTAAAGGGGAAACTGAAGCTTTCTTT
NA NA TRBJ2-7 TRBV5-1 CASSGGAYEQYF TGCGCCAGCAGCGGCGGGGCCTACGAGCAGTACTTC
NA NA TRBJ2-7 TRBV6-1 CASSTRTTRVVQQYF TGTGCCAGCAGTACACGGACTACCCGGGTTGTTCAGCAGTACTTC
NA NA TRBJ2-1 TRBV10-3 CAIGSSVNEQFF TGTGCCATCGGTTCTAGTGTCAATGAGCAGTTCTTC
NA NA TRBJ1-5 TRBV5-4 CASSYWGEPQHF TGTGCCAGCAGTTATTGGGGGGAGCCCCAGCATTTT
NA NA TRBJ1-4 TRBV28 CASSKRPGPEKLFF TGTGCCAGCAGTAAACGACCGGGACCCGAAAAACTGTTTTTT
NA TRBD1 TRBJ2-7 TRBV5-6 CASSFGTGSNEQYF TGTGCCAGCAGCTTCGGGACAGGGTCGAACGAGCAGTACTTC
NA NA TRBJ2-7 TRBV6-1 CASSEVGGHRSYEQYF TGTGCCAGCAGTGAAGTTGGGGGACACCGCTCCTACGAGCAGTACTTC
NA NA TRBJ1-2 TRBV28 CASRQTTYGYTF TGTGCCAGCAGACAAACCACCTATGGCTACACCTTC
NA NA TRBJ2-1 TRBV6-1 CASSEALGGGKNEQFF TGTGCCAGCAGTGAAGCGCTGGGAGGGGGCAAGAATGAGCAGTTCTTC
NA TRBD1 TRBJ2-5 TRBV5-1 CASSSGTQGVETQYF TGCGCCAGCAGCTCCGGCACGCAGGGGGTTGAGACCCAGTACTTC
few NA TRBJ2-5 TRBV19 CASSYPRETQYF TGTGCCAGTAGTTATCCCCGGGAGACCCAGTACTTC
NA TRBD1 TRBJ1-2 TRBV4-1 CASGWQPQKKTGANYGYTF TGCGCCAGCGGATGGCAACCCCAGAAAAAGACAGGGGCTAACTATGGCTACACCTTC
few NA TRBJ1-5 TRBV6-6 CASRRDSNQPQHF TGTGCCAGCCGGAGGGATAGCAATCAGCCCCAGCATTTT
NA TRBD2 TRBJ2-2 TRBV6-1 CASSTSGTNTGELFF TGTGCCAGCAGCACTAGCGGGACGAACACCGGGGAGCTGTTTTTT
NA NA TRBJ2-5 TRBV7-9 CASSFLDRREETQYF TGTGCCAGCAGCTTCCTAGATAGAAGGGAAGAGACCCAGTACTTC
once NA TRBJ1-5 TRBV6-6 CASSLPGLRDNQPQHF TGTGCCAGCAGCTTACCAGGGCTGCGAGACAATCAGCCCCAGCATTTT
NA NA TRBJ2-2 TRBV11-3 CASSSRINTGELFF TGTGCCAGCAGCTCCCGGATCAACACCGGGGAGCTGTTTTTT
once NA TRBJ2-7 TRBV19 CASSQSPSGPYEQYF TGTGCCAGTAGTCAGAGCCCCTCGGGGCCTTACGAGCAGTACTTC
NA NA TRBJ1-1 TRBV7-8 CASGPLTGNTEAFF TGTGCCAGCGGCCCCTTAACAGGGAACACTGAAGCTTTCTTT
NA NA TRBJ2-5 TRBV28 CASSPGNTRQETQYF TGTGCCAGCAGCCCAGGGAACACCCGTCAAGAGACCCAGTACTTC
NA NA TRBJ2-2 TRBV19 CASSPTQISAAGELFF TGTGCCAGTAGCCCCACCCAAATATCGGCCGCCGGGGAGCTGTTTTTT
few TRBD1 TRBJ1-5 TRBV18 CASSPGTGALGQPQHF TGTGCCAGCTCACCAGGGACAGGGGCGCTGGGTCAGCCCCAGCATTTT
NA TRBD1 TRBJ2-5 TRBV19 CASSMGTGGYGETQYF TGTGCCAGTAGTATGGGGACAGGGGGCTATGGAGAGACCCAGTACTTC
NA TRBD2 TRBJ2-1 TRBV19 CASSINPTLLAGADNEQFF TGTGCCAGTAGTATAAACCCCACCCTGTTAGCGGGAGCGGACAATGAGCAGTTCTTC
once NA TRBJ1-1 TRBV29-1 CSVTFGVEAFF TGCAGCGTAACCTTTGGTGTTGAAGCTTTCTTT